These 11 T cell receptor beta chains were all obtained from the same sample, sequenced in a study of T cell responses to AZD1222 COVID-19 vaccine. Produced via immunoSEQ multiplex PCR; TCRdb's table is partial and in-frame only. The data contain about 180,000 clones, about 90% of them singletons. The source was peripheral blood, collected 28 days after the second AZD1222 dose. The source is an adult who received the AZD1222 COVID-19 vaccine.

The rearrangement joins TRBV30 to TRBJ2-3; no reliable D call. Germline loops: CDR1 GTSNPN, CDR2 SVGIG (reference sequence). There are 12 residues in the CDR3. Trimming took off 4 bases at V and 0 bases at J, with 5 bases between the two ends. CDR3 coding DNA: TGTGCCTGGATGAAGAGCACAGATACGCAGTATTTT. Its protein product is CAWMKSTDTQYF.

In DNA, the CDR3 is TGTGCCAGCAGATTACGAGCGGGGTTACAAGAGACCCAGTACTTC. Translation: CASRLRAGLQETQYF. V and J are TRBV11-2 and TRBJ2-5; 7 positions agree with TRBD2. There are 15 residues in the CDR3. CDR1 SGHAT and CDR2 FQNNGV come from the germline V gene. V gave up 6 bases and J gave up 2 bases; unmatched junction bases: 9. Using reference TRBV11-2 and TRBJ2-5 for the parts outside the CDR3, the full variable domain is EAGVAQSPRYKIIEKRQSVAFWCNPISGHATLYWYQQILGQGPKLLIQFQNNGVVDDSQLPKDRFSAERLKGVDSTLKIQPAKLEDSAVYLCASRLRAGLQETQYFGPGTRLLVL.

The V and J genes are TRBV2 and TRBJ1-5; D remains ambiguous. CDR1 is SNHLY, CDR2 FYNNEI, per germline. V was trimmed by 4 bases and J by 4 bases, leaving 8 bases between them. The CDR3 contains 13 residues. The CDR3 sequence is CASSVLGNQPQHF. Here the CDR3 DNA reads TGTGCCAGCAGTGTTCTGGGGAATCAGCCCCAGCATTTT.

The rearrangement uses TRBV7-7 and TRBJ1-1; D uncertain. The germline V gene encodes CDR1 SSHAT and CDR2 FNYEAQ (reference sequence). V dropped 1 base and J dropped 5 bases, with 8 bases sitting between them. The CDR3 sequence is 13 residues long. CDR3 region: CASSLGVGTEAFF. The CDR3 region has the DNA TGTGCCAGCAGCTTAGGGGTAGGGACTGAAGCTTTCTTT.

The CDR3 DNA is TGTGCCAGCACTCGAGGGGGCACAGATACGCAGTATTTT. This encodes CASTRGGTDTQYF. The V and J genes are TRBV28 and TRBJ2-3; either TRBD1 or TRBD2 may supply D (5 bases each). This CDR3 is built from 13 residues. Germline CDR1 and CDR2: MDHEN and SYDVKM. Trimming removed 7 bases at V and 1 base at J, with 9 bases between.

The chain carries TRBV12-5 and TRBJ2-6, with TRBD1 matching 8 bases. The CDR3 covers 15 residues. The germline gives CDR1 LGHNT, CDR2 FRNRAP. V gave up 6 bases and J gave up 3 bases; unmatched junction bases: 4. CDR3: CASGRGQVGANVLTF. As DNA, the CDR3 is TGTGCTAGTGGCCGGGGACAGGTTGGGGCCAACGTCCTGACTTTC.

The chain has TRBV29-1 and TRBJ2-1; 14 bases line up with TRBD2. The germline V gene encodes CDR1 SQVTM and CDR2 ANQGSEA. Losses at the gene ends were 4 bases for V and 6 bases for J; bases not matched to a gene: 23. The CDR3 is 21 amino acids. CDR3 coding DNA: TGCAGCGTTGCCGGGACTAGCGGGGGTACCTTATCCCCAAGTTCTTTCAATGAGCAGTTCTTC. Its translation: CSVAGTSGGTLSPSSFNEQFF.

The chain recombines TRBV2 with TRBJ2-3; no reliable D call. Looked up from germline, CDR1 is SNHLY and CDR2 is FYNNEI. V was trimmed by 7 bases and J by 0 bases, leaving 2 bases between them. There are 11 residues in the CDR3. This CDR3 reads CASTSTDTQYF. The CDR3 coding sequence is TGTGCCAGCACAAGCACAGATACGCAGTATTTT.

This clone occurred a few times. The CDR3 sequence is CASMGGQGEGQPQHF. In DNA, the CDR3 is TGTGCCAGTATGGGGGGACAGGGGGAAGGTCAGCCCCAGCATTTT. This chain joins TRBV19 and TRBJ1-5; 11 bases are shared with TRBD1. Per germline, CDR1 LNHDA and CDR2 SQIVND (reference sequence). CDR3 length: 15 amino acids. V gave up 7 bases and J gave up 6 bases; unmatched junction bases: 8.

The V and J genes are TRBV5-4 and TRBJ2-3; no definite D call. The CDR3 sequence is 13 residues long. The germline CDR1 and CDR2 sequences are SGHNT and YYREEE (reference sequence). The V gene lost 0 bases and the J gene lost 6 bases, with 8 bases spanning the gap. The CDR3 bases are TGTGCCAGCAGCTTGGGACCTGGGGATACGCAGTATTTT. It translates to CASSLGPGDTQYF.

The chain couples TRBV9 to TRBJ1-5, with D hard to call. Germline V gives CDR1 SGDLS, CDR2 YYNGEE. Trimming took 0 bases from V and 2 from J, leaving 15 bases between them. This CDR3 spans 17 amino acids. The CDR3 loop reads CASSVGGNPNGNQPQHF. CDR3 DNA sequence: TGTGCCAGCAGCGTAGGTGGTAACCCCAATGGCAATCAGCCCCAGCATTTT.